The 28 T cell receptor beta chains presented below share a single source sample, sequenced in a study of T cell responses to AZD1222 COVID-19 vaccine. This table comes from immunoSEQ multiplex PCR, and its TCRdb copy is limited to in-frame clones, with some not included. The sample has under 150,000 clones; around 88% are singletons. The material was peripheral blood, obtained on day 0 of MenACWY control vaccination. The receptors come from an adult in good health.

With regard to this clone: In the same sample, other DNA sequences code for this CDR3. V and J are TRBV6-5 and TRBJ1-1, with 7 bases aligning to TRBD1. V was clipped by 2 bases and J by 1 base; unmatched bases: 4. CDR3 length: 15 amino acids. In germline, CDR1 is MNHEY, CDR2 SVGAGI. CDR3 sequence reads: CASSYAGTANTEAFF. As DNA, the CDR3 is TGTGCCAGCAGTTACGCCGGGACAGCGAACACTGAAGCTTTCTTT.

The chain carries TRBV7-2 and TRBJ1-4; TRBD1 might be the D (5 bases). This CDR3 contains 14 residues. V lost 1 base, J lost 8 bases, and 11 bases lay in between. The germline V gene encodes CDR1 SGHTA and CDR2 FQGNSA. This chain's CDR3 is CASSLGLGDEKLFF. As DNA, the CDR3 is TGTGCCAGCAGCTTAGGGTTAGGGGACGAAAAACTGTTTTTT.

This chain links TRBV7-8 with TRBJ1-4; unclear D gene. V lost 2 bases and J 11 bases, leaving 9 bases between the germline ends. CDR3 length: 12 amino acids. Germline lookup yields CDR1 SGHVS and CDR2 FQNEAQ. CDR3 in amino acids: CASSLLLGKLFF. CDR3 nucleotide sequence: TGTGCCAGCAGCTTACTTCTTGGGAAACTGTTTTTT.

This chain links TRBV7-6 with TRBJ2-3, with D perhaps given as TRBD1 or TRBD2 (6 bases each). The CDR3 is made up of 15 amino acids. CDR1 and CDR2 (germline): SGHVS, FNYEAQ. V lost 5 bases and J 5 bases, leaving 17 bases between the germline ends. CDR3 protein: CASSPSWGAGDTQYF. In nucleotides, the CDR3 is TGTGCCAGCAGCCCCTCTTGGGGGGCTGGAGATACGCAGTATTTT.

The chain joins TRBV5-1 to TRBJ2-7; 9 positions match TRBD1. This CDR3 spans 13 amino acids. The ends lost 4 bases at V and 3 bases at J; junction bases unmatched: 2. CDR1 is SGHRS, CDR2 YFSETQ, per germline. The CDR3 coding sequence is TGCGCCAGCAGCCTGACAGGGGGCTACGAGCAGTACTTC. It yields the protein CASSLTGGYEQYF. The full variable domain, completed using reference TRBV5-1 and TRBJ2-7, is KAGVTQTPRYLIKTRGQQVTLSCSPISGHRSVSWYQQTPGQGLQFLFEYFSETQRNKGNFPGRFSGRQFSNSRSEMNVSTLELGDSALYLCASSLTGGYEQYFGPGTRLTVT.

This clone was detected only once. The chain joins TRBV5-1 to TRBJ1-1, with 8 positions matching TRBD1. Trimming at V came to 3 bases and at J to 5 bases, leaving 3 bases not matched to a gene. The CDR3 is 13 residues long. CDR1 is SGHRS and CDR2 is YFSETQ in the germline V gene. CDR3 amino acids: CASSSTGVTEAFF. The CDR3 nucleotides are TGCGCCAGCAGCTCGACAGGGGTTACTGAAGCTTTCTTT.

The rearrangement links TRBV11-2 to TRBJ2-7; D is uncertain. V lost 5 bases and J 6 bases, leaving 17 bases between the germline ends. The germline V gene encodes CDR1 SGHAT and CDR2 FQNNGV. There are 14 residues in the CDR3. The CDR3 DNA reads as TGTGCCAGCAGCACCATGTCTAAGTTTCGCGAGCAGTACTTC. Protein sequence: CASSTMSKFREQYF.

This chain connects TRBV20-1 to TRBJ2-1, with 7 bases aligning to TRBD2. V lost 3 bases and J lost 4; bases outside the gene matches: 6. Germline CDR1 DFQATT, CDR2 SNEGSKA (reference sequence). This CDR3 has 14 residues. This chain's CDR3 is CSASRLADYNEQFF. For the CDR3, the DNA is TGCAGTGCTAGTAGGCTAGCGGATTACAATGAGCAGTTCTTC.

The rearrangement links TRBV5-4 to TRBJ1-2; 12 bases map to TRBD1. The germline gives CDR1 SGHNT, CDR2 YYREEE (reference sequence). The length of the CDR3 is 15 residues. Trimming took 1 base from V and 7 from J; bases not matched to a gene: 5. The CDR3 is CASSLTGTGGSGYTF. The CDR3 region has the DNA TGTGCCAGCAGCTTGACCGGGACAGGGGGCAGTGGCTACACCTTC.

This sequence joins TRBV7-3 and TRBJ1-2, with D tentatively TRBD1 (6 bases). The CDR3 totals 13 residues. The germline V gene has CDR1 SGHTA and CDR2 FQGTGA. V was clipped by 2 bases and J by 8 bases, with 12 bases between them. This chain's CDR3 is CASSLDRSIGYTF. CDR3 bases: TGTGCCAGCAGCTTAGACAGGTCTATAGGCTACACCTTC.

This chain connects TRBV5-1 to TRBJ2-5; 11 positions match TRBD1. Trimming cost V 0 bases and J 5 bases; bases outside gene matches: 6. Per germline, CDR1 SGHRS and CDR2 YFSETQ. The CDR3 loop spans 16 amino acids. CDR3 residues: CASSLVGQGALETQYF. The CDR3 DNA reads TGCGCCAGCAGCTTGGTAGGACAGGGGGCGCTTGAGACCCAGTACTTC.

The chain uses TRBV7-2 and TRBJ1-1; no clear D gene. CDR1 is SGHTA and CDR2 is FQGNSA in the germline V gene. CDR3 length: 15 amino acids. Trimming stripped 4 bases from V and 8 bases from J, with 20 bases between. As DNA, the CDR3 is TGTGCCAGCAGCTCCTCGGCCCAGCCGATAGACGAAGCTTTCTTT. Its protein product is CASSSSAQPIDEAFF.

This chain uses TRBV12-5 with TRBJ1-1, with 9 bases fitting TRBD1. The CDR3 has 18 residues. The germline V gene encodes CDR1 LGHNT and CDR2 FRNRAP. V trimming: 5 bases; J trimming: 2 bases; junction bases outside the gene matches: 15. The CDR3 loop is CASGTSPGTGLSNTEAFF. CDR3 coding DNA: TGTGCTAGTGGTACCTCTCCTGGGACAGGGCTGTCCAACACTGAAGCTTTCTTT.

The V gene is TRBV7-2, the J gene TRBJ1-1; D uncertain. Trimming stripped 3 bases from V and 1 base from J, with 6 bases between. The CDR3 totals 13 residues. Germline CDR1 reads SGHTA; CDR2 reads FQGNSA. The CDR3 here is CASSLGRNTEAFF. The CDR3 coding sequence is TGTGCCAGCAGCTTGGGCAGGAACACTGAAGCTTTCTTT.

V and J are TRBV28 and TRBJ2-1; TRBD1 or TRBD2 may be the D gene (5 bases each). This CDR3 contains 12 residues. Trimming removed 5 bases at V and 9 bases at J, with 11 bases between. Germline V lookup: CDR1 MDHEN, CDR2 SYDVKM. CDR3 bases: TGTGCCAGCAGTAATCCAGGGAGTGAGCAGTTCTTC. Encoded protein: CASSNPGSEQFF.

The gene calls are TRBV5-1 and TRBJ2-2; D gene unclear. The ends were cut back, 4 bases at V and 3 bases at J, with 10 bases in the middle. The CDR3 runs 14 residues. The germline gives CDR1 SGHRS, CDR2 YFSETQ. The CDR3 sequence is CASSVVGYTGELFF. The CDR3 DNA reads as TGCGCCAGCAGCGTGGTCGGGTACACCGGGGAGCTGTTTTTT.

The chain employs TRBV24-1 and TRBJ1-2, with 11 bases aligning to TRBD1. V was pared by 4 bases and J by 6 bases, with 6 bases of the junction left unmatched. Germline V CDR1 and CDR2: KGHDR, SFDVKD. This CDR3 comprises 15 residues. CDR3: CATSDPGQGVHGYTF. For the CDR3, the DNA is TGTGCCACCAGTGACCCGGGACAGGGGGTGCATGGCTACACCTTC.

The chain is built from TRBV24-1 and TRBJ2-7; a possible D gene is TRBD1 (6 bases). V was clipped by 4 bases and J by 8 bases, with 11 bases between them. The CDR3 spans 12 residues. Germline-derived CDR1 and CDR2 are KGHDR and SFDVKD. The CDR3 region has the DNA TGTGCCACCAGTGAGGGACAAGGGCAGCAGTACTTC. Its protein product is CATSEGQGQQYF.

The V call is TRBV12-5, the J call TRBJ1-1; TRBD1 agrees at 7 bases. V was clipped by 0 bases and J by 6 bases; unmatched bases: 10. This CDR3 has 16 residues. Per germline, CDR1 LGHNT and CDR2 FRNRAP. CDR3 sequence (DNA): TGTGCTAGTGGTTTGGTACAGAGGCAGGGGGTGGCTGAAGCTTTCTTT. Translated, it gives CASGLVQRQGVAEAFF. Combining the CDR3 with reference TRBV12-5 and TRBJ1-1 gives the whole variable domain DARVTQTPRHKVTEMGQEVTMRCQPILGHNTVFWYRQTMMQGLELLAYFRNRAPLDDSGMPKDRFSAEMPDATLATLKIQPSEPRDSAVYFCASGLVQRQGVAEAFFGQGTRLTVV.

J is TRBJ2-3 and V is TRBV9; 11 bases align to TRBD2. Germline assignment: CDR1 SGDLS and CDR2 YYNGEE. V shed 4 bases, J shed 3 bases, and the junction held 4 bases outside the gene matches. This CDR3 is 15 amino acids long. CDR3 residues: CASSLGLAETDTQYF. In DNA, the CDR3 is TGTGCCAGCAGCCTGGGACTAGCGGAAACAGATACGCAGTATTTT.

The J gene is TRBJ2-3, the V gene TRBV6-5; D remains unclear. Deletions cut 8 bases from V and 4 bases from J, with 13 bases between. The CDR3 runs to 13 residues. Germline CDR1 MNHEY, CDR2 SVGAGI. CDR3 sequence reads: CASRLVGADTQYF. In DNA, the CDR3 is TGTGCCAGCCGCCTCGTTGGGGCAGATACGCAGTATTTT.

A word on this clone: At the DNA level, this CDR3 is encoded by other sequences in the same sample as well. This chain joins TRBV6-5 and TRBJ1-1, with 8 nucleotides matching TRBD1. After removal of 0 bases from V and 1 base from J, the junction contained 4 bases not matched to a gene. The CDR3 is 16 residues long. CDR1 MNHEY and CDR2 SVGAGI come from the germline V gene. CDR3 protein: CASSYSRGPPNTEAFF. The CDR3 nucleotides are TGTGCCAGCAGTTACTCCAGGGGGCCCCCGAACACTGAAGCTTTCTTT.

The chain links TRBV2 to TRBJ2-1; D perhaps matches TRBD1 (6 bases). V was clipped by 8 bases and J by 2 bases, with 16 bases between them. Germline CDR1 SNHLY, CDR2 FYNNEI. The CDR3 length is 15 residues. DNA for the CDR3: TGTGCCAGCGGAGTTGAAGGGGGTACCTACAATGAGCAGTTCTTC. Amino acids: CASGVEGGTYNEQFF.

DNA for the CDR3: TGTGCCAGCAGCTCATACCCGGGCAGGAACTACACCTTC. Encoded protein: CASSSYPGRNYTF. V is TRBV5-8 and J is TRBJ1-2; D is unclear. Between the trimmed V and J ends, which lost 3 bases and 10 bases, there was a span of 16 bases. Per the germline V gene, CDR1 is SGHTS and CDR2 is YDEGEE. This CDR3 has 13 amino acids.

J is TRBJ2-3 and V is TRBV21-1; no check of the table's D call, TRBD2, against the DNA was made. TRBV21-1 is recorded as a pseudogene. This CDR3 spans 19 amino acids. CDR3 in amino acids: CASTNRAGEGEPGTDTQYF. The CDR3 DNA reads as TGTGCCAGCACCAATCGGGCGGGAGAGGGGGAGCCAGGAACAGATACGCAGTATTTT.

V gene TRBV10-3 combines with J gene TRBJ1-1, with D perhaps TRBD1 (5 bases). The V gene's germline CDR1 is ENHRY and CDR2 SYGVKD. V gave up 3 bases and J gave up 0 bases, with 8 bases separating them. This CDR3 comprises 14 residues. CDR3: CAISEQVLNTEAFF. CDR3 coding DNA: TGTGCCATCAGTGAACAGGTATTGAACACTGAAGCTTTCTTT.

DNA of the CDR3: TGTGCCAGTAGTGACGTTGCTAACTATGGCTACACCTTC. Translating it yields CASSDVANYGYTF. V usage is TRBV19 and J usage is TRBJ1-2; D unclear. The germline V and J ends were trimmed by 5 bases and 0 bases, with 7 bases remaining between them. The CDR3 is 13 amino acids. Germline V gene sequence: CDR1 LNHDA, CDR2 SQIVND (reference sequence).

The J gene is TRBJ1-6, the V gene TRBV5-1, with D uncertain. The CDR3 has 15 amino acids. Germline CDR1 reads SGHRS; CDR2 reads YFSETQ. Trimming stripped 0 bases from V and 7 bases from J, with 11 bases between. CDR3 DNA: TGCGCCAGCAGCTTGGTGGCAGGTGAAAATTCACCCCTCCACTTT. Encoded protein: CASSLVAGENSPLHF.